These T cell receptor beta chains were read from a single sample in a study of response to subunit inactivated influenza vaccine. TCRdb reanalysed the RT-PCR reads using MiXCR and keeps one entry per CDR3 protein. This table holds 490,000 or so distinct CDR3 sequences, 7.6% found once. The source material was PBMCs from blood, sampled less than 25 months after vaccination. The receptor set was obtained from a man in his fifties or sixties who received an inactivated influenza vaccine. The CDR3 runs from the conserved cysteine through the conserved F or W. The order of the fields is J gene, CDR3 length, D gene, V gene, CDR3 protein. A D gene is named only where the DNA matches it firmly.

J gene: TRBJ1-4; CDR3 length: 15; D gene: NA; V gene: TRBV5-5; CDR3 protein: CASSRPGAEGEKLFF
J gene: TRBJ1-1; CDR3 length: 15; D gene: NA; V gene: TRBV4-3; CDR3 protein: CASRNLARQYTEAFF
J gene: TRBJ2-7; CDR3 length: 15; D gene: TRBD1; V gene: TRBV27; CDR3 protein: CASLPRDRGPYEQYF
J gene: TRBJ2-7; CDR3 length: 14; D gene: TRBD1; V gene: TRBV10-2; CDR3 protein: CASSGRDRAYEQYF
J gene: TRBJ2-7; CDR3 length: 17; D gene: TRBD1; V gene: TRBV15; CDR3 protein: CATSTPGQGMGSYEQYF
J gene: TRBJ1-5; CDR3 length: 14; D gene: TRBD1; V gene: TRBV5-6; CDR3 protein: CASSLGPGGQPQHF
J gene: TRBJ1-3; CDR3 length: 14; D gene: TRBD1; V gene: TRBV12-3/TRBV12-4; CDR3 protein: CASSLAGGRNTIYF
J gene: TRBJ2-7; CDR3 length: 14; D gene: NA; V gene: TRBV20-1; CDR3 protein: CSASLKEGGYEQYF
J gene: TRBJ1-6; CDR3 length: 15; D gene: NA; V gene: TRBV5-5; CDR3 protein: CASSRDGSSTSPLHF
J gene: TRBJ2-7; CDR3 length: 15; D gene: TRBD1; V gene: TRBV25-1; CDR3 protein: CASSEPGQGFYEQYF
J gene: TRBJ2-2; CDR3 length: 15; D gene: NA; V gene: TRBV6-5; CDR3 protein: CASSYSGGGTGELFF
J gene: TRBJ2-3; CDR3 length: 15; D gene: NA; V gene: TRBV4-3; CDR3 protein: CASSHTSASTDTQYF
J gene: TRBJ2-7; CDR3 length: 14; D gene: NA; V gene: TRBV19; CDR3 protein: CASRVDNGMGEQYF
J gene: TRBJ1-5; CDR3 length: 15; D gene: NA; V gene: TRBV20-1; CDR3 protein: CSARDTDYSNQPQHF
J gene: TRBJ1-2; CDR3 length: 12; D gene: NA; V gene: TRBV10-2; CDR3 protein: CASSEVTTGYTF
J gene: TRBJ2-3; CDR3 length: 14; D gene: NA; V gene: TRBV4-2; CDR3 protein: CASSRQVSTDTQYF
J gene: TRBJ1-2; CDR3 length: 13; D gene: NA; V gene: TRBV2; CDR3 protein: CASSDQGIYGYTF
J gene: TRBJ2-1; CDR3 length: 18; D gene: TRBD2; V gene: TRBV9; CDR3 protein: CASSVAASGRFWPNEQFF
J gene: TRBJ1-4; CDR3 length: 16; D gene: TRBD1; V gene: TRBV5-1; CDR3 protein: CASSWGPDRVREKLFF
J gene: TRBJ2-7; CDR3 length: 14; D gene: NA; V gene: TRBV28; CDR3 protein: CASSGYGTSYEQYF
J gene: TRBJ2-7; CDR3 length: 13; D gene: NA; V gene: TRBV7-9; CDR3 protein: CASSGPNPYEQYF
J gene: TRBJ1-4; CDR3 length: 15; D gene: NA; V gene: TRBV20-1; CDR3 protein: CSASPPQGRNEKLFF
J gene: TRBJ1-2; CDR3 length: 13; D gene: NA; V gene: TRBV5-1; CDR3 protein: CASSEDGNYGYTF
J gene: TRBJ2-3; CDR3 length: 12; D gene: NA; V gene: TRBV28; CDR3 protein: CASSSITDTQYF
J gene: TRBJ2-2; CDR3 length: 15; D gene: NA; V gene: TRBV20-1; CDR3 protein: CSARVMGTNTGELFF
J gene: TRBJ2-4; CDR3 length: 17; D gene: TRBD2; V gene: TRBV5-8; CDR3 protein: CASSRTGLASSKNIQYF
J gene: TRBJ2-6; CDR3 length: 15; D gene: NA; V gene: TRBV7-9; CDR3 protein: CASTHPVSGANVLTF
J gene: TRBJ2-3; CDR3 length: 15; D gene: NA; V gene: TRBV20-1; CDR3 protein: CSASSGTGHTDTQYF
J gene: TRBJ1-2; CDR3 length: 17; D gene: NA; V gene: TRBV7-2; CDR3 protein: CASSLGAGSTSTYGYTF
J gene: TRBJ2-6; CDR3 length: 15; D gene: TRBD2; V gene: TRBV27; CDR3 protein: CASSREAAGANVLTF
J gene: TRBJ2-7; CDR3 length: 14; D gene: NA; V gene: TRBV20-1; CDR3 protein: CSARSGLRGSEQYF
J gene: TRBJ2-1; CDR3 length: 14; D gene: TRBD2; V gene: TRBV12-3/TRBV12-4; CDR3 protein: CASRGGSSYNEQFF
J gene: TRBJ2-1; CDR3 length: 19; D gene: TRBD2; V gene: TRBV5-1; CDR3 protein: CASSFELEREGTRFNEQFF
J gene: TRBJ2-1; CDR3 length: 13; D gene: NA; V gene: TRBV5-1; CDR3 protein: CASRAGAYNEQFF
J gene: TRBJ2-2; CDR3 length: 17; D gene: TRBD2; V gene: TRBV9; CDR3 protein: CASSVSSGGRNTGELFF